This T cell receptor beta chain was found in a study of shared clonotypes between healthy human individuals. Findings and caveats of the study: Naive subsets tended to show greater estimated richness than memory subsets.

Those who donated, Caucasian adults without exception, all lived in Nashville, Tennessee. Negatively enriched CD4+ T cells were divided by CD45RA into naive and memory. A note on this clone: Its antigen is not known.

The CDR3 extends over 13 amino acids. V dropped 3 bases and J dropped 10 bases, with 16 bases sitting between them. Germline values: CDR1 SGHRS, CDR2 YFSETQ. Using immunoSEQ multiplex PCR, the repertoire was profiled, and TCRdb retains in-frame clones only, with some absent. The sample gives millions of clones, around nine tenths of which show up once; 0.13% to 0.15% is in the top ten. This sequence originates from a man younger than 35 in good health. Sequencing was done on a sample of naive CD4+ T cells sorted from blood. Noted subset: CD45RA+ positively selected. This rearrangement joins TRBV5-1 to TRBJ1-1; the D is unclear. This CDR3 is CASSSPGNGGAFF. CDR3 nucleotides: TGCGCCAGCAGCTCGCCGGGCAATGGTGGAGCTTTCTTT. Complete variable domain (other parts from reference TRBV5-1 and TRBJ1-1): KAGVTQTPRYLIKTRGQQVTLSCSPISGHRSVSWYQQTPGQGLQFLFEYFSETQRNKGNFPGRFSGRQFSNSRSEMNVSTLELGDSALYLCASSSPGNGGAFFGQGTRLTVV.